This entry lists 23 T cell receptor beta chains sequenced from one sample in a study of tumor and adjacent non-tumor tissue in lung cancer. This sample's RNA came from whole unsorted tissue. More than 3 cm separated this lung sample from the edge of the tumor. The library came from three nested PCR rounds adapted from ARM-PCR protocols. TCRdb called the multiplex PCR reads again in MiXCR, with one record for every CDR3 protein. This table holds fewer than 75,000 distinct CDR3 sequences, 65% to 80% found once. Material: distant non-tumor lung tissue. All receptors derive from a man between 60 and 75 years old with non-small cell lung cancer.

In the case of this clonotype: A much larger clone lies one base from this, so it may be a read error. The V call is TRBV2, the J call TRBJ1-4; 8 bases align to TRBD1. The germline V gene encodes CDR1 SNHLY and CDR2 FYNNEI. This CDR3 spans 14 amino acids. The CDR3 loop is CASIPGQVNVKLFF. The CDR3 nucleotides read TGTGCCAGCATTCCGGGACAGGTTAATGTAAAACTGTTTTTT.

In regard to this clonotype: Since the CDR3 does not end with the conserved phenylalanine or tryptophan, this likely comes from a read error. Because the CDR3's place on the DNA is in doubt, the DNA is left out and the CDR3 is given as listed by TCRdb. The chain uses TRBV6-1 and TRBJ1-1. The CDR3 totals 15 residues, both ends included. Germline V lookup: CDR1 MNHNS, CDR2 SASEGT. CDR3 in amino acids: CASSPSRLSNTEALL.

The rearrangement links TRBV20-1 to TRBJ2-7, with TRBD2 identical over 10 bases. V lost 0 bases, J lost 4 bases, and 3 bases stayed unmatched. The CDR3 contains 14 residues. Germline lookup yields CDR1 DFQATT and CDR2 SNEGSKA (reference sequence). This CDR3 reads CSAREPLAGYEQYF. DNA for the CDR3: TGCAGTGCTAGAGAACCACTAGCGGGGTACGAGCAGTACTTC.

This clonotype has only a few counts. A read error may produce the germline difference seen at one junction end. The chain has TRBV6-2 or TRBV6-3 and TRBJ2-7; D possibly uses TRBD1 or TRBD2 (5 bases each). This CDR3 is built from 14 residues. The germline CDR1 and CDR2 sequences are MNHEY and SVGEGT. For the CDR3, the DNA is TGTGTCAGCAGAGAGCCGGGACGGGGCCACGAGCAGTACTTC. It is translated as CVSREPGRGHEQYF.

About this clonotype: A read error may account for a junction end that differs from germline. This rearrangement joins TRBV6-2 or TRBV6-3 to TRBJ2-1; D gene unclear. From germline, CDR1 is MNHEY and CDR2 SVGEGT. The CDR3 is 17 amino acids. CDR3 residues: CVSSYDWPDKLYNEQLF. CDR3 nucleotide sequence: TGTGTCAGCAGTTACGACTGGCCTGATAAATTATACAATGAGCAGTTATTC.

This clonotype has only a few counts. The chain carries TRBV4-2 and TRBJ1-5, with a tentative D call TRBD1 (6 bases). TRBJ2-3 explains the end of the DNA better; the J call may be wrong. Germline-derived CDR1 and CDR2 are LGHNA and YNFKEQ. This CDR3 has 15 amino acids. CDR3 bases: TGTGCCAGCAGCCAGACCGGGACAAGCAAACAGCCCCAGTATTTT. Its translation is CASSQTGTSKQPQYF.

As concerns this clonotype: One junction end disagrees with the germline gene, perhaps due to a read error. V usage is TRBV10-2 and J usage is TRBJ1-5; D is perhaps TRBD1 (5 bases). Germline values: CDR1 WSHSY, CDR2 SAAADI. The CDR3 is 16 residues long. CDR3 loop: CASGDQGGESSQPQHF. DNA for the CDR3: TGCGCCAGCGGTGATCAGGGAGGGGAGTCAAGTCAGCCCCAGCATTTT.

V gene TRBV6-1 combines with J gene TRBJ2-7, with D perhaps matching TRBD1 (6 bases). The V end lost 6 bases, the J end lost 4 bases, and 16 bases lay between the germline ends. The CDR3 runs to 14 residues. Germline V CDR1 and CDR2: MNHNS, SASEGT. The CDR3 is CASRVGQSPYEQYF. CDR3 DNA: TGTGCCAGCAGAGTCGGACAGAGCCCATACGAGCAGTACTTC.

The chain carries TRBV6-5 and TRBJ2-7; 10 bases line up with TRBD2. The V gene's germline CDR1 is MNHEY and CDR2 SVGAGI. The junction had 4 bases not matched to a gene; V was cut back by 4 bases and J by 1 base. The CDR3 consists of 15 residues. The CDR3 reads CASSCLAGGSYEQYF. DNA of the CDR3: TGTGCCAGCAGTTGTTTAGCGGGGGGTTCCTACGAGCAGTACTTC.

With respect to this clonotype: A read error may produce the germline difference seen at one junction end. This rearrangement joins TRBV24-1 to TRBJ2-7, with D unresolved. The CDR3 consists of 14 residues. Per the germline V gene, CDR1 is KGHDR and CDR2 is SFDVKD. The CDR3 DNA is TGTGCTACCAGTGGTGGCGGATCCCCCTACGAGCGGTACTTC. Protein product: CATSGGGSPYERYF.

On this clonotype itself: No conserved phenylalanine or tryptophan ends this CDR3, so it is likely a read error. The chain links TRBV28 to TRBJ1-6; D is ambiguous. V was trimmed by 10 bases and J by 7 bases, leaving 14 bases between them. Germline V lookup: CDR1 MDHEN, CDR2 SYDVKM. The CDR3 length is 13 residues. CDR3: CATWSSSNSPLHS. CDR3 sequence (DNA): TGTGCCACCTGGAGTTCCAGCAATTCACCCCTCCACTCT.

As for this clonotype: The junction and the germline gene differ at one end; a read error may be behind it. The chain carries TRBV6-1 and TRBJ2-3; possible D gene TRBD1, 6 bases. The CDR3 sequence is 14 residues long. Germline V gene sequence: CDR1 MNHNS, CDR2 SASEGT. The CDR3, as DNA: TGTGCCAGCAGTTACAGGGATAGCACAGATACACAGTATTTT. Residues: CASSYRDSTDTQYF.

On this clonotype itself: Just one base apart from a much larger clone, this may be a read error. The conserved final phenylalanine or tryptophan is absent from the CDR3, which likely points to a read error. CDR3 sequence reads: CSARDRGRSSYNSPLHL. In DNA, the CDR3 is TGCAGTGCTAGAGACAGGGGCCGGAGCTCCTATAATTCACCCCTCCACCTT. This chain joins TRBV20-1 and TRBJ1-6, with a tentative D call TRBD1 (6 bases). The CDR3 extends over 17 amino acids. Germline V lookup: CDR1 DFQATT, CDR2 SNEGSKA (reference sequence). Trimming cost V 0 bases and J 0 bases, with 12 bases left between them.

About this clonotype: The junction differs from germline at one of its ends, possibly a read error. The CDR3 bases are TGTACCAGCAGTGCACGGGGCAGGGGGCTCAATCAGCCCCAGCATTTT. This sequence encodes CTSSARGRGLNQPQHF. The gene calls are TRBV6-5 and TRBJ1-5, with TRBD1 matching over 8 bases. From germline, CDR1 is MNHEY and CDR2 SVGAGI. The CDR3 is made up of 16 amino acids.

V and J are TRBV6-1 and TRBJ1-2; D unclear. The CDR3 sequence is 14 residues long. V lost 4 bases and J lost 8, with 17 bases in between. CDR1 and CDR2 from the germline V gene are MNHNS and SASEGT. The CDR3: CASSARTLWRGYTF. In DNA form, the CDR3 reads TGTGCCAGCAGTGCTCGGACCCTGTGGAGGGGCTACACCTTC.

As for this clonotype: The final CDR3 position lacks the conserved phenylalanine or tryptophan, pointing to a likely read error. V gene TRBV6-6 combines with J gene TRBJ2-5; 7 positions agree with TRBD2. The CDR3 contains 16 residues. Germline CDR1 MNHNY, CDR2 SVGAGI (reference sequence). The CDR3 DNA follows: TGTGCCAGCAGTTCGCCGAACAGCGGGACCCAAGAGATCCAGTACTTA. It yields the protein CASSSPNSGTQEIQYL.

This clonotype was picked up a small number of times. Germline and junction disagree at one end, which may indicate a read error. The chain recombines TRBV20-1 with TRBJ2-1; TRBD2 might be the D (6 bases). CDR1 DFQATT and CDR2 SNEGSKA come from the germline V gene (reference sequence). This CDR3 contains 15 residues. The CDR3 reads CSASLAIGGVNVQFF. CDR3 nucleotide sequence: TGCAGTGCTAGTCTGGCTATTGGAGGGGTCAATGTGCAGTTCTTC.

This clonotype was seen once. Its ends do not fully match the called genes, so a read error is possible. This chain links TRBV11-1 with TRBJ2-2; D is perhaps TRBD1 or TRBD2 (5 bases each). The CDR3 loop spans 14 amino acids. Per germline, CDR1 SGHAT and CDR2 FQDESV (reference sequence). The CDR3 DNA reads as TGTGCTAGCAACTATACTAGTGGGACCGGGGAGCTGTCTTTT. It is translated as CASNYTSGTGELSF.

Concerning this clonotype itself: The junction differs from germline at one of its ends, possibly a read error. The chain joins TRBV29-1 to TRBJ2-5, with 7 bases identical to TRBD1. Germline V gene data show CDR1 as SQVTM and CDR2 as ANQGSEA. The CDR3 length is 15 residues. The CDR3 sequence: CSAIGQERVGESQYF. The CDR3 DNA reads TGCAGCGCCATCGGACAGGAGCGTGTAGGAGAGTCCCAGTACTTC. The complete variable domain, with remaining parts taken from reference TRBV29-1 and TRBJ2-5, reads SAVISQKPSRDICQRGTSLTIQCQVDSQVTMMFWYRQQPGQSLTLIATANQGSEATYESGFVIDKFPISRPNLTFSTLTVSNMSPEDSSIYLCSAIGQERVGESQYFGPGTRLLVL.

A note on this clonotype: Germline and junction disagree at one end, which may indicate a read error. The CDR3 coding sequence is TGCGCCACCAGCTATACTAGTGACACCGGGGAGCTGTTCTTT. It encodes CATSYTSDTGELFF. This sequence joins TRBV11-1 and TRBJ2-2, with a possible D match to TRBD2 (5 bases). The germline V gene has CDR1 SGHAT and CDR2 FQDESV (reference sequence). The CDR3 covers 14 residues.

As concerns this clonotype: The junction and the germline gene differ at one end; a read error may be behind it. J is TRBJ2-7 and V is TRBV11-3, with D possibly TRBD2 on 6 matching bases. This CDR3 comprises 14 residues. Per the germline V gene, CDR1 is SGHNT and CDR2 is YENEEA. The chain's CDR3 is CASGLMAGNYEQYF. CDR3 nucleotides: TGTGCCAGCGGCTTAATGGCGGGGAACTACGAGCAGTACTTC.

At least ten counts were recorded for this clonotype. V usage is TRBV24-1 and J usage is TRBJ2-6, with D uncertain. The CDR3 covers 16 residues. V dropped 5 bases and J dropped 0 bases, with 10 bases sitting between them. From germline, CDR1 is KGHDR and CDR2 SFDVKD. CDR3 bases: TGTGCCACCAGTGGACCTACCACCTCTGGGGCCAACGTCCTGACTTTC. Translating gives CATSGPTTSGANVLTF.

The genes are TRBV29-1 and TRBJ2-7; tentatively, D is TRBD1 (5 bases). From germline, CDR1 is SQVTM and CDR2 ANQGSEA. The length of the CDR3 is 15 residues. Trimming left V 4 bases short and J 10 bases short, with 26 bases between. The CDR3 region has the DNA TGCAGCGTTGGGGATACACAGGCGACTGCTGGGGAACAGTACTTC. Protein: CSVGDTQATAGEQYF.